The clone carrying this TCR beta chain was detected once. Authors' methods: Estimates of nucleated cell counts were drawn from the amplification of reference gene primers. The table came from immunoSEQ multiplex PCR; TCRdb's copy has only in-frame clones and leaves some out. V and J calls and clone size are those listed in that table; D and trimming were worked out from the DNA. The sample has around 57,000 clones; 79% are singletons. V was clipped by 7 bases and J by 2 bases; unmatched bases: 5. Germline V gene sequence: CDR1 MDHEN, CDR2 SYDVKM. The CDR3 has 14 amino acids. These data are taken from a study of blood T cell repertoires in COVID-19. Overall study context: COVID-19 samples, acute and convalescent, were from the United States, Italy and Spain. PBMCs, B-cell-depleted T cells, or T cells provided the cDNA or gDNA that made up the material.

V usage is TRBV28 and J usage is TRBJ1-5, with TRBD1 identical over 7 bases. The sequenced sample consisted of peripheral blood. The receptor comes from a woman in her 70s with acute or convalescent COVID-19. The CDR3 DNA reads TGTGCCAGCAACAGGGGAACGGGCAATCAGCCCCAGCATTTT. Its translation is CASNRGTGNQPQHF. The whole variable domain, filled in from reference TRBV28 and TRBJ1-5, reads DVKVTQSSRYLVKRTGEKVFLECVQDMDHENMFWYRQDPGLGLRLIYFSYDVKMKEKGDIPEGYSVSREKKERFSLILESASTNQTSMYLCASNRGTGNQPQHFGDGTRLSIL.